Shown below are 15 T cell receptor beta chains from a single sample sequenced in a study of blood T cell repertoires in COVID-19. The method was immunoSEQ multiplex PCR; TCRdb's version includes in-frame clones alone and lacks a portion of them. Of roughly 350,000 clones in the sample, more than 85% were seen once. Specimen: PBMCs or T cells enriched from blood (not recorded which). The receptors shown here come from a woman between 25 and 40 years old who had recovered from COVID-19.

The V call is TRBV5-5, the J call TRBJ1-5; TRBD1 matches at 10 bases. With 0 bases clipped from V and 5 bases from J, the junction kept 2 bases outside the gene matches. Germline V lookup: CDR1 SGHKS, CDR2 YYEKEE (reference sequence). There are 15 residues in the CDR3. The CDR3 here is CASSLAGTGDQPQHF. In DNA form, the CDR3 reads TGTGCCAGCAGCTTGGCCGGGACAGGGGATCAGCCCCAGCATTTT.

CDR3 nucleotides: TGTGCCAGCAGTTTGGTCCTCTTGGGCTCCGCGAACACCGGGGAGCTGTTTTTT. It yields the protein CASSLVLLGSANTGELFF. The chain is built from TRBV28 and TRBJ2-2; D gene unclear. V was pared by 3 bases and J by 0 bases, with 17 bases between. Germline CDR1 is MDHEN and CDR2 is SYDVKM. The CDR3 contains 18 residues.

This CDR3 reads CASTRLAGDNEQFF. DNA for the CDR3: TGTGCCAGCACCCGTCTAGCGGGAGACAATGAGCAGTTCTTC. V gene TRBV6-5 combines with J gene TRBJ2-1, with TRBD2 matching 10 bases. Germline V gene data show CDR1 as MNHEY and CDR2 as SVGAGI. V lost 7 bases to trimming and J lost 5 bases; unmatched junction nucleotides: 5. The CDR3 consists of 14 residues.

This clone showed up just once. The CDR3 spells CASTGTGGNQPQHF. Written as DNA, the CDR3 is TGTGCCAGCACCGGGACAGGGGGGAATCAGCCCCAGCATTTT. The chain is built from TRBV5-8 and TRBJ1-5; 11 bases are a match to TRBD1. This CDR3 has 14 residues. The V and J ends lost 6 bases and 4 bases, in that order; junction bases with no gene match: 3. Germline values: CDR1 SGHTS, CDR2 YDEGEE.

The V gene is TRBV27, the J gene TRBJ2-5, with D hard to call. CDR3 length equals 13 residues. V was cut by 6 bases and J by 7 bases, with 15 bases left in between. Germline V CDR1 and CDR2: MNHEY, SMNVEV (reference sequence). The CDR3 nucleotides are TGTGCCAGCAGACCGACAAATCTGGGGACCCAGTACTTC. It specifies CASRPTNLGTQYF.

The genes are TRBV15 and TRBJ1-2; weak D call: TRBD1 (5 bases). Looked up from germline, CDR1 is LNHNV and CDR2 is YYDKDF (reference sequence). This CDR3 has 14 amino acids. V was clipped by 0 bases and J by 7 bases, with 12 bases between them. This CDR3 reads CATSRERTLGGYTF. The CDR3 nucleotides are TGTGCCACCAGCAGAGAGCGGACACTTGGTGGCTACACCTTC.

This chain links TRBV6-5 with TRBJ2-7, with TRBD2 matching 11 bases. This CDR3 has 13 amino acids. Germline CDR1 and CDR2: MNHEY and SVGAGI. The junction had 5 bases not matched to a gene; V was cut back by 6 bases and J by 7 bases. The CDR3 protein is CASSKLAGVEQYF. In nucleotides, the CDR3 is TGTGCCAGCAGCAAACTAGCGGGAGTTGAGCAGTACTTC.

The chain links TRBV19 to TRBJ1-3; perhaps TRBD1 as D (6 bases). Germline V lookup: CDR1 LNHDA, CDR2 SQIVND (reference sequence). The CDR3 contains 14 residues. V lost 7 bases to trimming and J lost 4 bases, with 14 bases between them. This CDR3 reads CASTGDQTGNTIYF. The CDR3 bases are TGTGCCAGTACAGGGGATCAGACCGGAAACACCATATATTTT.

This rearrangement joins TRBV3-1 (or the pseudogene TRBV3-2) to TRBJ1-1; D possibly corresponds to TRBD1 (5 bases). The CDR3 loop spans 15 amino acids. Trimming removed 2 bases from V and 4 bases from J, with 14 bases in between. The germline CDR1 and CDR2 sequences are LGHDT and YNNKEL (reference sequence). Here the CDR3 reads CASSQQQDGITEAFF. In DNA, the CDR3 is TGTGCCAGCAGCCAACAACAGGATGGGATCACTGAAGCTTTCTTT.

This clone was found once. J is TRBJ1-5 and V is TRBV28; the D gene is possibly TRBD1 (5 bases). Germline values: CDR1 MDHEN, CDR2 SYDVKM. Trimming removed 6 bases at V and 2 bases at J, with 17 bases between. CDR3 length: 16 residues. Written as DNA, the CDR3 is TGTGCCAGCAGCCCCAGGGAGGGTTGGGGCAATCAGCCCCAGCATTTT. It translates to CASSPREGWGNQPQHF.

The chain employs TRBV2 and TRBJ2-3; the match to TRBD2 covers 10 bases. Trimming at V came to 4 bases and at J to 5 bases, leaving 6 bases not matched to a gene. Germline V CDR1 and CDR2: SNHLY, FYNNEI. The CDR3 sequence is 15 residues long. The CDR3 here is CASSGLAGVGDTQYF. The CDR3 DNA sequence: TGTGCCAGCAGTGGGCTAGCGGGGGTGGGAGATACGCAGTATTTT.

The chain employs TRBV6-5 and TRBJ1-4; TRBD1 agrees at 7 bases. Looked up from germline, CDR1 is MNHEY and CDR2 is SVGAGI. The length of the CDR3 is 15 residues. V shed 0 bases, J shed 5 bases, and the junction held 3 bases outside the gene matches. The CDR3 DNA sequence: TGTGCCAGCAGTTACTCAGGGGGCGCGAATGAAAAACTGTTTTTT. Protein sequence: CASSYSGGANEKLFF.

The rearrangement uses TRBV11-2 and TRBJ1-4; unclear D gene. The CDR3 consists of 15 residues. The V end was cut by 5 bases, the J end by 7 bases, with 17 bases between. Per the germline V gene, CDR1 is SGHAT and CDR2 is FQNNGV. The CDR3 DNA follows: TGTGCCAGCAGCCCCCGGCCCAACCGGGGTGAAAAACTGTTTTTT. It yields the protein CASSPRPNRGEKLFF.

V and J are TRBV30 and TRBJ2-1, with 11 bases matching TRBD2. The CDR3 has 15 residues. The junction had 7 bases not matched to a gene; V was cut back by 5 bases and J by 4 bases. From germline, CDR1 is GTSNPN and CDR2 SVGIG (reference sequence). CDR3 amino acids: CAWSLAGGGYNEQFF. The DNA of the CDR3 is TGTGCCTGGTCTCTAGCGGGGGGCGGTTACAATGAGCAGTTCTTC.

This clone was seen just once. Written as DNA, the CDR3 is TGTGCCAGCAGCCCAGGGGGGAATTCCTACGAGCAGTACTTC. Its protein product is CASSPGGNSYEQYF. The rearrangement joins TRBV11-3 to TRBJ2-7; weak D call: TRBD1 (7 bases). The germline V gene encodes CDR1 SGHNT and CDR2 YENEEA. Trimming pared 5 bases from V and 1 base from J, leaving 12 bases between. CDR3 size: 14 residues.